The rows below give T cell receptor beta chains drawn from one sample of a study of identical twins. TCRdb itself ran the 5' RACE reads through MiXCR, one entry per CDR3 protein. The data show approximately 590,000 distinct CDR3 sequences, 7.5% to 10% seen once. This sample was also put to use in a study of yellow fever vaccine responses in identical twins.

The source material was PBMCs. All receptors come from a woman aged 18-29 years in good health. Both conserved end residues are part of each CDR3. D genes are given only for firm matches. Clone size appears in some rows only: once, few, many, or a class for an expanded clone.

TRBJ2-7	TRBV4-3	NA	few	TGCGCCAGCAGCCAAGCCCCGGACAGCTCCTACGAGCAGTACTTC	CASSQAPDSSYEQYF
TRBJ2-3	TRBV5-1	NA	few	TGCGCCAGCAGCCCGAACACAGGGAGGACAGATACGCAGTATTTT	CASSPNTGRTDTQYF
TRBJ2-1	TRBV7-2	TRBD1	NA	TGTGCCAGCAGGGTAGGGGGGACAGGGGGTAATGAGCAGTTCTTC	CASRVGGTGGNEQFF
TRBJ2-7	TRBV9	NA	NA	TGTGCCAGCAGCGTAGCGTCCAGGTCCTACGAGCAGTACTTC	CASSVASRSYEQYF
TRBJ2-3	TRBV12-3/TRBV12-4	NA	many	TGTGCCAGCAGCCTTAGAGAGGGCACAGATACGCAGTATTTT	CASSLREGTDTQYF
TRBJ2-1	TRBV9	TRBD1	many	TGTGCCAGCAGCGTAGTCACAGGGGGAAATGAGCAGTTCTTC	CASSVVTGGNEQFF
TRBJ2-7	TRBV19	TRBD2	NA	TGTGCCAGTAGGAGGGCTAGCGGGGACTACGAGCAGTACTTC	CASRRASGDYEQYF
TRBJ2-1	TRBV28	TRBD1	few	TGTGCCAGCAGTGAAGCCGGGACAGCCCCCTACAATGAGCAGTTCTTC	CASSEAGTAPYNEQFF
TRBJ2-5	TRBV5-1	TRBD1	few	TGCGCCAGCAGTCTGGACAGGGCGGGACAGACCCAGTACTTC	CASSLDRAGQTQYF
TRBJ2-1	TRBV7-2	NA	few	TGTGCCAGCAGCTTAGAGATCGGGAGACCCTACAATGAGCAGTTCTTC	CASSLEIGRPYNEQFF
TRBJ2-4	TRBV10-1	TRBD1	many	TGCGCCAGTTCGGGACAGGGGGCAGCCAAAAACATTCAGTACTTC	CASSGQGAAKNIQYF
TRBJ2-1	TRBV20-1	NA	few	TGCAGTGCCAACACCCCCGGGACGGACTACAATGAGCAGTTCTTC	CSANTPGTDYNEQFF
TRBJ2-5	TRBV12-3/TRBV12-4	TRBD2	few	TGTGCCAGCACCCCGGGAGGGGAGACCCAGTACTTC	CASTPGGETQYF
TRBJ2-7	TRBV27	NA	few	TGTGCCAGCAGTTCTCAACAGGTCAGAGGAACCTACGAGCAGTACTTC	CASSSQQVRGTYEQYF
TRBJ2-5	TRBV3-1	NA	many	TGTGCCAGCAGGTGGCGGGGGCAACAAGAGACCCAGTACTTC	CASRWRGQQETQYF
TRBJ2-3	TRBV6-5	NA	few	TGTGCCAGCAGTTACCGTGATGATGGAGGTCTCACAGATACGCAGTATTTT	CASSYRDDGGLTDTQYF
TRBJ2-7	TRBV4-3	NA	many	TGCGCCAGCAGCACCGGACTGTTCGGCGAGCAGTACTTC	CASSTGLFGEQYF
TRBJ2-1	TRBV6-2/TRBV6-3	TRBD2	few	TGTGCCAGCAGTCGATCCTTGGGACTAGCGGGACCCCGCTCCTACAATGAGCAGTTCTTC	CASSRSLGLAGPRSYNEQFF
TRBJ2-1	TRBV12-3/TRBV12-4	NA	NA	TGTGCCAGCAGTTATCTAGCGTCCAACGGGCTTTACAAAAACAATGAGCAGTTCTTC	CASSYLASNGLYKNNEQFF
TRBJ1-1	TRBV7-9	NA	NA	TGTGCCAGCAGCTTACAGGGATGGGTCACTGAAGCTTTCTTT	CASSLQGWVTEAFF
TRBJ1-1	TRBV3-1	TRBD1	many	TGTGCCAGCAGAATAACCGGGACAGGGGGCTTTGAAGCTTTCTTT	CASRITGTGGFEAFF
TRBJ2-7	TRBV25-1	NA	few	TGTGCCAGCAGTGAAGGGTGGTCCTACGAGCAGTACTTC	CASSEGWSYEQYF
TRBJ2-2	TRBV4-3	NA	NA	TGCGCCAGCAGCCAGAGCCGGGACCCGAGCGGGGAGCTGTTTTTT	CASSQSRDPSGELFF
TRBJ2-7	TRBV4-2	NA	NA	TGTGCCAGCAGCCCCCTCCAGCGATACGAGCAGTACTTC	CASSPLQRYEQYF
TRBJ2-1	TRBV10-3	NA	NA	TGTGCCATCAGTGAGTACAGACAGGCAGGCGGTGAGCAGTTCTTC	CAISEYRQAGGEQFF
TRBJ1-1	TRBV15	TRBD1	few	TGTGCCACCAGCAGATACTTCGGGACAGGGGGCACTGAAGCTTTCTTT	CATSRYFGTGGTEAFF
TRBJ2-7	TRBV6-5	NA	many	TGTGCCAGCAGTTACTCGGCACTTCTCAGCTACGAGCAGTACTTC	CASSYSALLSYEQYF
TRBJ2-7	TRBV6-2/TRBV6-3	NA	many	TGTGCCAGCAGTGACCCAGGAGGGGGAGACTCCTACGAGCAGTACTTC	CASSDPGGGDSYEQYF
TRBJ2-2	TRBV27	TRBD1	many	TGTGCCAGCAGTACCGGACAGGGGAGAACCGGGGAGCTGTTTTTT	CASSTGQGRTGELFF
TRBJ2-7	TRBV12-3/TRBV12-4	TRBD2	few	TGTGCCAGCAGTTTTGGCGGGGGGGCTGTCTACGAGCAGTACTTC	CASSFGGGAVYEQYF
TRBJ2-7	TRBV7-8	TRBD1	many	TGTGCCAGCAGCTACTATACAGGGGGAGACTACGAGCAGTACTTC	CASSYYTGGDYEQYF
TRBJ2-5	TRBV3-1	TRBD2	NA	TGTGCCAGCAGCCAAGATCGGCTAGCGGGGGGCAATGGAGAGACCCAGTACTTC	CASSQDRLAGGNGETQYF
TRBJ1-4	TRBV12-3/TRBV12-4	NA	many	TGTGCCAGCACCCCGAGGGGGAGTGAAAAACTGTTTTTT	CASTPRGSEKLFF
TRBJ2-7	TRBV29-1	TRBD1	few	TGCAGCGTTGACACAGGGGAGAGCTCCTACGAGCAGTACTTC	CSVDTGESSYEQYF
TRBJ2-2	TRBV6-2/TRBV6-3	NA	NA	TGTGCCAGCAGTTACTCGCACCGACAAAACACCGGGGAGCTGTTTTTT	CASSYSHRQNTGELFF
TRBJ1-3	TRBV2	NA	few	TGTGCCAGCAGTGAAGGCCTGAGCTCTGGAAACACCATATATTTT	CASSEGLSSGNTIYF
TRBJ2-3	TRBV10-3	TRBD1	many	TGTGCCATCAGTGGGAGTTTCGGGGGGACAGGGGTCACAGATACGCAGTATTTT	CAISGSFGGTGVTDTQYF
TRBJ2-7	TRBV18	TRBD2	once	TGTGCCAGCTCACCACCCACCGGGACTAGTAACGAGCAGTACTTC	CASSPPTGTSNEQYF
TRBJ2-7	TRBV11-2	TRBD1	NA	TGTGCCAGCAGCTTAGTCTCACTTTTCCAGGGACAGGCCTCCTACGAGCAGTACTTC	CASSLVSLFQGQASYEQYF
TRBJ2-7	TRBV29-1	NA	many	TGCAGCGTTGACTTGGGCTACGAGCAGTACTTC	CSVDLGYEQYF
TRBJ2-5	TRBV7-9	TRBD2	many	TGTGCCAGCAGCAGCGGGACTAGCGGCAAAGAGACCCAGTACTTC	CASSSGTSGKETQYF
TRBJ2-7	TRBV7-2	TRBD2	few	TGTGCCAGCAGCTTAGCGACTAGCGGGAACTCCTACGAGCAGTACTTC	CASSLATSGNSYEQYF
TRBJ2-7	TRBV4-2	TRBD1	few	TGTGCCAGCAGCCCACACCGGGACAGGGTTACCTACGAGCAGTACTTC	CASSPHRDRVTYEQYF
TRBJ2-1	TRBV20-1	NA	NA	TGCAGTGCTAGGTCAGCGGAGACTCCCTACAATGAGCAGTTCTTC	CSARSAETPYNEQFF
TRBJ2-5	TRBV6-6	NA	many	TGTGCCAGCAGGAAAGGGTACGAGACCCAGTACTTC	CASRKGYETQYF
TRBJ1-3	TRBV28	NA	many	TGTGCCAGCAGTTTACAGGGGATGAAGAGGAACACCATATATTTT	CASSLQGMKRNTIYF
TRBJ2-1	TRBV11-2	NA	many	TGTGCCAGCAGCTTCGGATTGAAGGGCGGGGGCGTGTCCTACAATGAGCAGTTCTTC	CASSFGLKGGGVSYNEQFF
TRBJ1-1	TRBV16	NA	NA	TGTGCCAGCAGCCGGGGGCCCCTGAACACTGAAGCTTTCTTT	CASSRGPLNTEAFF
TRBJ2-2	TRBV5-4	NA	few	TGTGCCAGCAGCTTCCTCACGACGTTTCAGACCACCGGGGAGCTGTTTTTT	CASSFLTTFQTTGELFF
TRBJ1-2	TRBV12-3/TRBV12-4	TRBD1	NA	TGTGCCAGCACCCCCCTCATTTGGGACAGGCTCACCTTC	CASTPLIWDRLTF
TRBJ2-2	TRBV21-1	NA	few	TGTGCCGGTCGACAGGGGACGAACACCGGGGAGCTGTTTTTT	CAGRQGTNTGELFF
TRBJ1-2	TRBV18	NA	NA	TGTGCCAGCTCACCACTAAACAGGGATAGTGATGGCTACACCTTC	CASSPLNRDSDGYTF
TRBJ2-1	TRBV29-1	TRBD2	many	TGCAGCGTTGAAGGGACTAGCGGTTACAATGAGCAGTTCTTC	CSVEGTSGYNEQFF
TRBJ1-4	TRBV4-1	NA	many	TGCGCCAGCAGCCAGGTTTTGGGGTATCAGGAAAAACTGTTTTTT	CASSQVLGYQEKLFF
TRBJ2-1	TRBV20-1	NA	few	TGCAGTGCTCAGCGGGTCTCCTACAATGAGCAGTTCTTC	CSAQRVSYNEQFF